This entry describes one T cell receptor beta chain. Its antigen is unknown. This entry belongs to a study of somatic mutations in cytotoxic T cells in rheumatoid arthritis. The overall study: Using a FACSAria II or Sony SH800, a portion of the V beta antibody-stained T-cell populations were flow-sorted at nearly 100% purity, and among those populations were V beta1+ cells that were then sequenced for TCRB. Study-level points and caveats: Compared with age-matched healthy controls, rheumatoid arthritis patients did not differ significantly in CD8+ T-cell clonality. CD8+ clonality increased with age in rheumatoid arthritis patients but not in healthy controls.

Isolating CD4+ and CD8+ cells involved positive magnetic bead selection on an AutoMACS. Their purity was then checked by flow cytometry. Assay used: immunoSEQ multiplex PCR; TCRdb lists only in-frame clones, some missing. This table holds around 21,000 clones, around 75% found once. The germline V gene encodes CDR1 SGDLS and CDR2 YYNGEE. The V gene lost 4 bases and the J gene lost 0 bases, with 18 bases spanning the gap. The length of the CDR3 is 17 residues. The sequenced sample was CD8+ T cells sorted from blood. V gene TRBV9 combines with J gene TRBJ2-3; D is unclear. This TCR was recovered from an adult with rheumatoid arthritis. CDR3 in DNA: TGTGCCAGCAGCCCTTCCCTTAGAAGAGGAAGCACAGATACGCAGTATTTT. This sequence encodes CASSPSLRRGSTDTQYF.